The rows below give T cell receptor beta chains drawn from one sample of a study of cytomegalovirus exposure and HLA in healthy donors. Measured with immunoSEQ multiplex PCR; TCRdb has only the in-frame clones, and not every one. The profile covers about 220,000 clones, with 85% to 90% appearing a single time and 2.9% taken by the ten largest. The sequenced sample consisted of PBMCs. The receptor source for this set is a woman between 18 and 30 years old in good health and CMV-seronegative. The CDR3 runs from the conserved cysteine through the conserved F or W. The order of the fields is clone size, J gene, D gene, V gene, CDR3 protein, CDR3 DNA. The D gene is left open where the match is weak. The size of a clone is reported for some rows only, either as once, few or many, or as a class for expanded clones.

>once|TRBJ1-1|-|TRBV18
CASSPDINTEAFF
TGTGCCAGCTCACCCGACATCAACACTGAAGCTTTCTTT
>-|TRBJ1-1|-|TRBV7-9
CASSLLRRLNTEAFF
TGTGCCAGCAGCTTACTCCGCAGGCTGAACACTGAAGCTTTCTTT
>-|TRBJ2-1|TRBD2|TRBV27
CASSPLPPGLAGDTPGNEQFF
TGTGCCAGCAGCCCGCTCCCACCGGGACTAGCGGGAGACACCCCGGGTAATGAGCAGTTCTTC
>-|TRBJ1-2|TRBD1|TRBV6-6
CASSYDRVAAGYGYTF
TGTGCCAGCAGTTACGACAGGGTAGCTGCCGGCTATGGCTACACCTTC
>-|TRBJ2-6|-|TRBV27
CASGPLRDSSGANVLTF
TGTGCCAGCGGCCCCCTTCGGGATTCCTCTGGGGCCAACGTCCTGACTTTC
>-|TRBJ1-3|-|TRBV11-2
CASSSPTGPGNTIYF
TGTGCCAGCAGCAGCCCGACAGGTCCTGGAAACACCATATATTTT
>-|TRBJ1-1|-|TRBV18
CASSSQGNTEAFF
TGTGCCAGCTCATCCCAGGGGAACACTGAAGCTTTCTTT
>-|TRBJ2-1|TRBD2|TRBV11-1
CASSGGTSGRSINEQFF
TGTGCCAGCAGCGGCGGGACTAGCGGGAGGAGTATCAATGAGCAGTTCTTC
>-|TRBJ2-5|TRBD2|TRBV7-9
CASSHTSGGSMRETQYF
TGTGCCAGCAGCCACACCTCGGGCGGGAGTATGCGTGAGACCCAGTACTTC
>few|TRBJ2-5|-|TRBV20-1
CSGTVQETQYF
TGCAGTGGGACTGTCCAAGAGACCCAGTACTTC
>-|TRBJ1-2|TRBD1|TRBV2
CASSVQGTGNGYTF
TGTGCCAGCAGTGTCCAAGGGACAGGGAATGGCTACACCTTC
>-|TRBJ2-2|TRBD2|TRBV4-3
CASSQSPGLPYTGELFF
TGCGCCAGCAGCCAATCACCGGGACTACCCTACACCGGGGAGCTGTTTTTT
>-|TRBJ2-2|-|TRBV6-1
CASSEFGQGFTGELFF
TGTGCCAGCAGTGAATTCGGTCAGGGTTTCACCGGGGAGCTGTTTTTT
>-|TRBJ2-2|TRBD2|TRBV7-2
CASSLASGLASGELFF
TGTGCCAGCAGCTTAGCATCGGGACTAGCTTCCGGGGAGCTGTTTTTT
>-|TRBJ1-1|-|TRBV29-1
CSVGQTQNTEAFF
TGCAGCGTTGGACAGACACAAAACACTGAAGCTTTCTTT
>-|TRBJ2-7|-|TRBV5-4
CASSIGLADEQYF
TGTGCCAGCAGCATAGGACTCGCCGACGAGCAGTACTTC
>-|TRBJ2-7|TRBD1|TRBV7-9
CASRTGHTYEQYF
TGTGCCAGCCGGACAGGGCATACCTACGAGCAGTACTTC
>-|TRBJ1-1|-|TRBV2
CASSGVRGNTEAFF
TGTGCCAGCAGTGGAGTCAGGGGGAACACTGAAGCTTTCTTT
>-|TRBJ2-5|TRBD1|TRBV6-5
CASSGQGGKTQYF
TGTGCCAGCAGTGGACAGGGAGGAAAGACCCAGTACTTC
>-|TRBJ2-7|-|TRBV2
CASSAQGSEQYF
TGTGCCAGCAGTGCACAGGGTTCCGAGCAGTACTTC
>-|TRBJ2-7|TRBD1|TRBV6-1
CASRTGNSYEQYF
TGTGCCAGCAGGACAGGGAATTCCTACGAGCAGTACTTC
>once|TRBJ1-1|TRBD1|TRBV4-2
CASSQEQGRPEAFF
TGTGCCAGCAGCCAAGAACAGGGGAGGCCTGAAGCTTTCTTT
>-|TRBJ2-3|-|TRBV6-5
CASSYGATGTDTQYF
TGTGCCAGCAGTTACGGAGCCACGGGTACAGATACGCAGTATTTT
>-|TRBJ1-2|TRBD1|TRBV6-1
CASSEVAGQSYGYTF
TGTGCCAGCAGTGAAGTGGCGGGACAGAGCTATGGCTACACCTTC
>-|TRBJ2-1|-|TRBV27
CASSRDYNEQFF
TGTGCCAGCAGCCGGGACTACAATGAGCAGTTCTTC
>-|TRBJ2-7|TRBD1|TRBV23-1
CASGRDRGYEQYF
TGCGCCAGCGGACGGGACAGGGGTTACGAGCAGTACTTC
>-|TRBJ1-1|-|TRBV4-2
CASSQDVGENTEAFF
TGTGCCAGCAGCCAAGATGTCGGGGAGAACACTGAAGCTTTCTTT